This entry describes one TCR beta chain. What was amplified from RNA transcripts were TCR beta CDR3 regions. The HTBI set primed first-round TCR CDR3 RT-PCR. MiXCR, run by TCRdb on the multiplex PCR reads, gives a single entry per CDR3 protein. There are about 500,000 distinct CDR3 sequences in the sample; about 16% occur only once, and less than 30% lies in the top ten. The sample is drawn from a study of T cells in Graves' hyperthyroidism and ophthalmopathy. Turning to the study itself: Peripheral blood sampling occurred at initial diagnosis, before any treatment.

V dropped 2 bases and J dropped 6; count of bases not matched to a gene: 5. The CDR3 runs 15 residues. CDR1 and CDR2 (germline): MGHRA, YSYEKL. This receptor was obtained from a woman between 25 and 40 years old with Graves' ophthalmopathy. This chain links TRBV4-1 with TRBJ2-2; 8 bases line up with TRBD2. Source material: blood. The CDR3 here is CASSQRGTSPGELFF. The CDR3 DNA follows: TGCGCCAGCAGCCAAAGGGGGACTAGTCCCGGGGAGCTGTTTTTT.